This entry features one T cell receptor beta chain sequence. V gave up 5 bases and J gave up 10 bases, with 20 bases separating them. This CDR3 is 15 amino acids long. From germline, CDR1 is MDHEN and CDR2 SYDVKM. The sample comes from a study of OX40 agonist ivuxolimab in advanced cancers. For the study at large: Patients with hepatocellular carcinoma, melanoma, renal cell or head and neck cancer made up the dose-escalation patients.

The table came from immunoSEQ multiplex PCR; TCRdb's copy has only in-frame clones and leaves some out. The sample contains 70,000 or so clones, 75% to 90% of which appear only once. The chain combines TRBV28 with TRBJ1-4; D may be TRBD1 (6 bases). This sample comprised CD4+ or CD8+ T cells sorted from blood, obtained in a trial of the OX40 agonist ivuxolimab. The source is an adult with an advanced solid tumor such as melanoma, head and neck, liver or kidney cancer. The CDR3 reads CASSPTRPGQGKLFF. CDR3 in DNA: TGTGCCAGCAGTCCTACCCGGCCGGGACAAGGAAAACTGTTTTTT.